The sequence of this T cell receptor (beta chain) was determined in a study of T cell responses to AZD1222 COVID-19 vaccine. Study overall: Samples with a second dose at about 4 or about 12 weeks were pooled together. The study, taken as a whole, reports: The repertoires were collected only after the peak T cell response. White British ancestry dominated among donors, who included more females, and clonal diversity was possibly underestimated.

Data came from immunoSEQ multiplex PCR; TCRdb stores just in-frame clones and leaves some out. The table lists some 140,000 clones, about 90% of them singletons. A few counts support this clone. The antigen is unknown. V shed 4 bases and J shed 4 bases, with 14 bases lying between them. The CDR3 has 14 amino acids. CDR1 GTSNPN and CDR2 SVGIG come from the germline V gene (reference sequence). The sequenced sample was peripheral blood, obtained on day 0 of AZD1222 vaccination. This chain links TRBV30 with TRBJ1-3, with D possibly being TRBD1 (6 bases). The sequence derives from an adult in good health. The CDR3 region is CAWILGGIGNTIYF. In DNA form, the CDR3 reads TGTGCCTGGATCTTAGGGGGGATCGGAAACACCATATATTTT. The full variable domain, completed using reference TRBV30 and TRBJ1-3, is SQTIHQWPATLVQPVGSPLSLECTVEGTSNPNLYWYRQAAGRGLQLLFYSVGIGQISSEVPQNLSASRPQDRQFILSSKKLLLSDSGFYLCAWILGGIGNTIYFGEGSWLTVV.